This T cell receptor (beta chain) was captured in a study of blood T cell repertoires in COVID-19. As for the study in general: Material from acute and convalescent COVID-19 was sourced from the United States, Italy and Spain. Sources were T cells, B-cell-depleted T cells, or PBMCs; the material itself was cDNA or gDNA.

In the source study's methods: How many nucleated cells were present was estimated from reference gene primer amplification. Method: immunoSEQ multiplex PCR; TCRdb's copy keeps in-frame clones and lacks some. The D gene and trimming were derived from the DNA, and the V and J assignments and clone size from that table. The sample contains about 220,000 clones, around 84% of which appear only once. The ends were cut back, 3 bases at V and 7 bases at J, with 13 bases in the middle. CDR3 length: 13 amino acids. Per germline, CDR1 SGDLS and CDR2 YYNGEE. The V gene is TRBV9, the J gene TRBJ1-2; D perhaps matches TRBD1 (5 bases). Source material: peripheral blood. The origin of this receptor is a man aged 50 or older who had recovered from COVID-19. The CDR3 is CASSALGGAGYTF. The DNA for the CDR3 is TGTGCCAGCAGCGCCCTCGGGGGAGCTGGCTACACCTTC.